These T cell receptor beta chains were read from a single sample in a study of a mutant IDH1 vaccine in newly diagnosed glioma. Generated by immunoSEQ multiplex PCR, the TCRdb table keeps only in-frame clones and is missing some. The table lists over 75,000 clones, roughly 77% of them singletons. This sample comprised PBMCs, obtained from a glioma patient treated with radiotherapy, temozolomide or both. All receptors derive from a middle-aged man with glioma. The CDR3 runs from the conserved cysteine through the conserved F or W. Fields, in order: clone size, CDR3 length, D gene, V gene, J gene, CDR3 protein, CDR3 DNA. A D gene is named only where the DNA matches it firmly. Clone size is not always given. Where it is, it says once, few, many or a class for expanded clones.

>few|13|-|TRBV6-1|TRBJ2-2
CASRATGSGELFF
TGTGCCAGCAGGGCTACAGGGTCCGGGGAGCTGTTTTTT
>-|16|TRBD2|TRBV5-4|TRBJ2-1
CASILQPDGGADEQFF
TGTGCCAGCATCCTCCAACCAGACGGGGGGGCAGATGAGCAGTTCTTC
>once|15|-|TRBV28|TRBJ1-2
CASSLLPLRNYGYTF
TGTGCCAGCAGTTTACTCCCCCTAAGGAACTATGGCTACACCTTC
>-|15|-|TRBV7-2|TRBJ2-7
CASVLGGSSSYEQYF
TGTGCCAGCGTCCTGGGCGGGTCCAGCTCCTACGAGCAGTACTTC
>-|15|-|TRBV11-2|TRBJ2-5
CASSTLLASQETQYF
TGTGCCAGCAGCACTTTACTAGCTTCACAAGAGACCCAGTACTTC
>-|15|-|TRBV4-2|TRBJ2-3
CASSQDNTGEDTQYF
TGTGCCAGCAGCCAAGATAATACCGGGGAGGATACGCAGTATTTT
>-|18|-|TRBV4-2|TRBJ2-3
CASSQDRVRLSGTDTQYF
TGTGCCAGCAGCCAAGACAGGGTACGACTCTCTGGCACAGATACGCAGTATTTT
>-|16|TRBD2|TRBV14|TRBJ2-1
CASSQTSGGAGNEQFF
TGTGCCAGCAGCCAGACCAGCGGGGGGGCCGGGAATGAGCAGTTCTTC
>-|15|-|TRBV4-3|TRBJ2-6
CASSLGGSGANVLTF
TGCGCCAGCAGCCTAGGGGGATCTGGGGCCAACGTCCTGACTTTC
>-|12|-|TRBV2|TRBJ2-4
CASSGQINIQYF
TGTGCCAGCAGTGGACAGATAAACATTCAGTACTTC
>-|14|-|TRBV30|TRBJ2-7
CASPGGGGRYEQYF
TGTGCCTCACCGGGGGGCGGGGGCCGCTACGAGCAGTACTTC
>-|19|-|TRBV5-6|TRBJ1-5
CASSLPNHSRSDSNQPQHF
TGTGCCAGCAGCTTACCCAACCATTCACGGTCAGATAGCAATCAGCCCCAGCATTTT
>-|13|-|TRBV27|TRBJ2-7
CASSSQQNYEQYF
TGTGCCAGCAGTTCCCAGCAGAACTACGAGCAGTACTTC
>-|14|TRBD2|TRBV4-2|TRBJ2-7
CASSQGVAGYEQYF
TGTGCCAGCAGCCAAGGGGTAGCGGGCTACGAGCAGTACTTC
>-|14|TRBD1|TRBV6-5|TRBJ1-5
CASSRGQGDQPQHF
TGTGCCAGCAGTCGCGGACAGGGGGATCAGCCCCAGCATTTT
>-|14|TRBD1|TRBV6-6|TRBJ2-7
CASSLGQGEHEQYF
TGTGCCAGCAGTTTGGGACAGGGAGAGCACGAGCAGTACTTC
>-|14|-|TRBV28|TRBJ1-3
CASSPATGGNTIYF
TGTGCCAGCAGTCCCGCGACTGGGGGAAACACCATATATTTT
>few|13|-|TRBV10-1|TRBJ1-5
CASSGQPGQPQHF
TGCGCCAGCAGTGGGCAGCCGGGTCAGCCCCAGCATTTT
>once|16|-|TRBV5-6|TRBJ2-5
CASNSGGKGGQETQYF
TGTGCCAGCAACTCGGGCGGGAAGGGGGGACAAGAGACCCAGTACTTC
>-|13|-|TRBV6-6|TRBJ1-5
CASSVTDNQPQHF
TGTGCCAGCAGTGTGACAGACAATCAGCCCCAGCATTTT
>-|14|-|TRBV7-8|TRBJ2-7
CASSYATSGSEQYF
TGTGCCAGCAGCTACGCAACGTCAGGGTCCGAGCAGTACTTC
>few|15|-|TRBV6-5|TRBJ1-5
CASSSLQGSHQPQHF
TGTGCCAGCAGTTCCCTACAGGGTTCCCATCAGCCCCAGCATTTT
>-|14|-|TRBV2|TRBJ1-5
CASSEQGNYQPQHF
TGTGCCAGCAGTGAACAGGGCAACTATCAGCCCCAGCATTTT
>-|16|-|TRBV4-1|TRBJ2-1
CASSQVNMISYNEQFF
TGCGCCAGCAGCCAAGTGAACATGATCTCCTACAATGAGCAGTTCTTC
>-|15|TRBD2|TRBV5-3|TRBJ2-7
CARRLPGTTDYEQYF
TGTGCCAGAAGACTCCCCGGGACTACTGACTACGAGCAGTACTTC
>-|11|-|TRBV30|TRBJ2-7
CAWSLLGEQYF
TGTGCCTGGAGTCTCCTAGGCGAGCAGTACTTC
>-|15|TRBD1|TRBV19|TRBJ1-5
CASSKKGAYNQPQHF
TGTGCCAGTAGTAAAAAGGGGGCGTACAATCAGCCCCAGCATTTT
>-|16|-|TRBV19|TRBJ1-4
CASSIRQLGRNEKLFF
TGTGCCAGTAGTATAAGACAGCTGGGTCGTAATGAAAAACTGTTTTTT
>-|14|TRBD1|TRBV6-1|TRBJ2-2
CASRRQGNTGELFF
TGTGCCAGCAGAAGACAGGGGAACACCGGGGAGCTGTTTTTT
>-|14|-|TRBV7-8|TRBJ1-3
CASSFEGSGNTIYF
TGTGCCAGCAGCTTTGAGGGATCAGGAAACACCATATATTTT
>-|14|-|TRBV6-6|TRBJ1-5
CASSYRASNQPQHF
TGTGCCAGCAGTTACAGGGCCAGCAATCAGCCCCAGCATTTT
>-|15|TRBD1|TRBV28|TRBJ2-7
CASSPTGFSSYEQYF
TGTGCCAGCAGCCCGACAGGGTTTAGCTCCTACGAGCAGTACTTC
>-|12|-|TRBV30|TRBJ1-2
CAWSATSYGYTF
TGTGCCTGGAGTGCCACCTCCTATGGCTACACCTTC
>-|18|-|TRBV5-4|TRBJ2-3
CASSLLQMTGPRTDTQYF
TGTGCCAGCAGCTTACTCCAAATGACAGGTCCTCGCACAGATACGCAGTATTTT
>-|13|TRBD1|TRBV28|TRBJ2-7
CASRTTGPYEQYF
TGTGCCAGCAGAACGACAGGGCCCTACGAGCAGTACTTC